What follows are 18 T cell receptor beta chains derived from one specimen sequenced in a study of T cell repertoires in cytomegalovirus infection. TCRdb used MiXCR to reprocess the reads, holding one entry per CDR3 protein. The data contain hundreds of thousands of distinct CDR3 sequences, roughly 35% of them singletons. Sample: PBMCs. These receptor sequences come from a human donor in good health (CMV status not recorded). Some clones in this sample may be carry-over from other donors' samples.

The V and J genes are TRBV7-2 and TRBJ2-5; 10 bases are shared with TRBD2. The CDR3 totals 16 residues. The V segment lost 4 bases and the J segment 2 bases; nucleotides outside the gene matches: 7. In germline, CDR1 is SGHTA, CDR2 FQGNSA. In DNA, the CDR3 is TGTGCCAGCAGCTCGCCTAGCGGGGGAAAACAAGAGACCCAGTACTTC. Amino acid sequence: CASSSPSGGKQETQYF.

The chain is built from TRBV20-1 and TRBJ2-4; 13 bases agree with TRBD2. Germline CDR1 reads DFQATT; CDR2 reads SNEGSKA (reference sequence). After removal of 5 bases from V and 8 bases from J, the junction contained 6 bases not matched to a gene. CDR3 size: 14 residues. The CDR3 spells CSAGGLAGQHIQYF. The CDR3 DNA sequence: TGCAGTGCTGGGGGACTAGCGGGACAACACATTCAGTACTTC.

V is TRBV7-8 and J is TRBJ1-2; 8 bases align to TRBD1. Trimming took 5 bases from V and 5 from J; bases not matched to a gene: 7. CDR3 length equals 14 residues. In germline, CDR1 is SGHVS, CDR2 FQNEAQ. The CDR3 DNA sequence: TGTGCCAGCAGCCCACGGACAGGGTCATATGGCTACACCTTC. Translation gives CASSPRTGSYGYTF.

V usage is TRBV11-2 and J usage is TRBJ1-4, with D unclear. The V end lost 2 bases, the J end lost 0 bases, and 7 bases lay between the germline ends. Germline CDR1 SGHAT, CDR2 FQNNGV. The CDR3 is made up of 15 amino acids. In nucleotides, the CDR3 is TGTGCCAGCAGCTTATACGCTGCAACTAATGAAAAACTGTTTTTT. Translated, it gives CASSLYAATNEKLFF.

The table lists this clonotype with a few counts. The rearrangement uses TRBV6-1 and TRBJ1-2; tentatively, D is TRBD1 (6 bases). Trimming took off 6 bases at V and 3 bases at J, with 17 bases between the two ends. From germline, CDR1 is MNHNS and CDR2 SASEGT. CDR3 length: 15 amino acids. CDR3 sequence: CASSRRRGSDYGYTF. In nucleotides, the CDR3 is TGTGCCAGCAGCCGACGCAGGGGAAGTGACTATGGCTACACCTTC.

The chain uses TRBV7-9 and TRBJ1-4; no clear D. V lost 5 bases, J lost 7 bases, and 17 bases lay in between. The length of the CDR3 is 15 residues. From germline, CDR1 is SEHNR and CDR2 FQNEAQ (reference sequence). In DNA, the CDR3 is TGTGCCAGCAGCGGTACAGTCTCAAGTGGTGAAAAACTGTTTTTT. It is translated as CASSGTVSSGEKLFF.

This chain uses TRBV29-1 with TRBJ2-2, with D uncertain. CDR3 length: 13 residues. Trimming took off 4 bases at V and 5 bases at J, with 11 bases between the two ends. Looked up from germline, CDR1 is SQVTM and CDR2 is ANQGSEA. CDR3 DNA sequence: TGCAGCGTTGGATCGTGGGGAACCGGGGAGCTGTTTTTT. Protein sequence: CSVGSWGTGELFF.

Only a few counts were recorded for this clonotype. The rearrangement links TRBV19 to TRBJ2-5; 9 nucleotides agree with TRBD1. Germline trimming cut 9 bases from V and 5 bases from J; bases unmatched to any gene: 10. Germline CDR1 is LNHDA and CDR2 is SQIVND (reference sequence). The CDR3 spans 14 residues. CDR3 in DNA: TGTGCCAGCTGGGACCCCGGACAGGGGGAGACCCAGTACTTC. Translation: CASWDPGQGETQYF.

This rearrangement joins TRBV28 to TRBJ2-5; D uncertain. This CDR3 is 16 amino acids long. CDR1 is MDHEN, CDR2 SYDVKM, per germline. V lost 3 bases, J lost 5 bases, and 19 bases lay in between. For the CDR3, the DNA is TGTGCCAGCAGTTTCAAAGTGCGTAGTGGGCAGGAGACCCAGTACTTC. It yields the protein CASSFKVRSGQETQYF.

This clonotype has ten or more counts. The CDR3 nucleotides read TGTGCCAGCAGCTTAGCCTGGGGGGACAGGGAAGAGACCCAGTACTTC. Amino acids: CASSLAWGDREETQYF. The chain uses TRBV7-6 and TRBJ2-5, with 9 positions matching TRBD1. J was trimmed by 3 bases and V by 0 bases; bases with no gene match: 5. CDR1 SGHVS and CDR2 FNYEAQ come from the germline V gene. The CDR3 totals 16 residues.

CDR3: CASSESSGHYNEQFF. CDR3 sequence (DNA): TGCGCCAGCAGTGAGTCAAGCGGGCACTACAATGAGCAGTTCTTC. The genes are TRBV10-1 and TRBJ2-1; maybe TRBD2 (6 bases). CDR1 WNHNN and CDR2 SYGVQD come from the germline V gene (reference sequence). The length of the CDR3 is 15 residues. V lost 0 bases and J lost 3, with 9 bases in between.

The rearrangement joins TRBV6-1 to TRBJ1-2; D might be TRBD1 (6 bases). CDR3 length: 14 residues. Trimming removed 3 bases at V and 2 bases at J, with 10 bases between. Germline CDR1 and CDR2: MNHNS and SASEGT. The CDR3 DNA reads TGTGCCAGCAGTGACGGGGGGCCCAACTATGGCTACACCTTC. Translation gives CASSDGGPNYGYTF.

Concerning this clonotype: One end of the junction does not line up with germline, which may come from a read error. The V and J genes are TRBV7-2 and TRBJ2-1; 7 bases match TRBD2. Germline CDR1 is SGHTA and CDR2 is FQGNSA. The CDR3 is 15 amino acids. The CDR3 sequence: CASSLGTSGYNEQLF. The CDR3 bases are TGTGCCAGCAGCTTAGGGACTAGTGGCTACAATGAGCAGTTATTC.

This chain links TRBV4-2 with TRBJ1-1; D is perhaps TRBD1 (6 bases). The CDR3 is 14 amino acids. Trimming shortened V by 8 bases and J by 2 bases, and 15 bases separated the two germline ends. Germline CDR1 is LGHNA and CDR2 is YNFKEQ. CDR3 amino acids: CASGRQTGNTEAFF. The DNA for the CDR3 is TGTGCCAGCGGAAGACAGACAGGAAACACTGAAGCTTTCTTT.

This clonotype has more than one count but fewer than ten. The chain combines TRBV7-2 with TRBJ2-6; 9 bases map to TRBD1. The CDR3 runs 17 residues. Germline V CDR1 and CDR2: SGHTA, FQGNSA. J was trimmed by 0 bases and V by 1 base; bases with no gene match: 1. This chain's CDR3 is CASSLGDRVSGANVLTF. For the CDR3, the DNA is TGTGCCAGCAGCTTAGGGGACAGGGTCTCTGGGGCCAACGTCCTGACTTTC.

In this sample, this clonotype turned up many times. This chain's CDR3 is CAIGKLAVKETQYF. CDR3 bases: TGTGCCATCGGTAAACTAGCGGTCAAAGAGACCCAGTACTTC. The rearrangement uses TRBV10-3 and TRBJ2-5; 8 bases are a match to TRBD2. The V and J ends lost 8 bases and 3 bases, in that order; junction bases with no gene match: 8. The V gene's germline CDR1 is ENHRY and CDR2 SYGVKD. This CDR3 region has 14 residues.

This clonotype was seen only a few times. The chain is built from TRBV6-5 and TRBJ1-5; perhaps TRBD1 as D (6 bases). Germline lookup yields CDR1 MNHEY and CDR2 SVGAGI. V was cut by 5 bases and J by 5 bases, with 13 bases left in between. The CDR3 loop spans 14 amino acids. The CDR3 nucleotides read TGTGCCAGCAGTCCCGAAGGGGGGCATCAGCCCCAGCATTTT. Its protein is CASSPEGGHQPQHF.

The chain uses TRBV6-6 and TRBJ2-3; D unresolved. The CDR3 consists of 13 residues. V shed 7 bases and J shed 5 bases, with 13 bases lying between them. Germline-derived CDR1 and CDR2 are MNHNY and SVGAGI (reference sequence). CDR3: CASTSALVDTQYF. The CDR3 DNA follows: TGTGCCAGCACCTCGGCCCTAGTAGATACGCAGTATTTT.